This T cell receptor beta chain was profiled in a study of OX40 agonist ivuxolimab in advanced cancers. Libraries were prepared by immunoSEQ multiplex PCR; TCRdb keeps only in-frame clonotypes and omits some of them. The table lists 20,000 to 30,000 clones, around 86% of them singletons. This CDR3 has 14 amino acids. Per germline, CDR1 ENHRY and CDR2 SYGVKD. V lost 3 bases and J 4 bases, leaving 13 bases between the germline ends. This TCR derives from an adult with an advanced solid tumor such as melanoma, head and neck, liver or kidney cancer. V is TRBV10-3 and J is TRBJ2-7; D possibly matches TRBD1 or TRBD2 (5 bases each). The source was CD4+ or CD8+ T cells sorted from blood, collected in a trial of the OX40 agonist ivuxolimab. The CDR3 reads CAISEPGTSYEQYF. In nucleotides, the CDR3 is TGTGCCATCAGTGAACCCGGGACCTCGTACGAGCAGTACTTC.